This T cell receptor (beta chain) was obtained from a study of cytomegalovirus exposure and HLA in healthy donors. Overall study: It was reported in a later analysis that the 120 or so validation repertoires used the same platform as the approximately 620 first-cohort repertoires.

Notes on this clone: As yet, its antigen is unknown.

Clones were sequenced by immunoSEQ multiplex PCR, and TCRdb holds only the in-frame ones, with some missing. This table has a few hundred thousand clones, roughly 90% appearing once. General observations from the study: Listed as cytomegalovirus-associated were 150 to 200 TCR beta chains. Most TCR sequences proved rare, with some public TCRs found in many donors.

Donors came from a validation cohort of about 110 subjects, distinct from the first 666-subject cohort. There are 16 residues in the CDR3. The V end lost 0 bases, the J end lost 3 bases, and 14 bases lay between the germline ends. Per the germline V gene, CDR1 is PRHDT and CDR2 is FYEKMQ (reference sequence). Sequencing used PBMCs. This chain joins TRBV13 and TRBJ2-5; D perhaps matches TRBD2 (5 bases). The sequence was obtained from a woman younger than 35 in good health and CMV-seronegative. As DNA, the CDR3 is TGTGCCAGCAGCTTAGGAACCGGACTTGCGGAAGAGACCCAGTACTTC. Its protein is CASSLGTGLAEETQYF. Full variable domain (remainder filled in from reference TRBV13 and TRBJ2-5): AAGVIQSPRHLIKEKRETATLKCYPIPRHDTVYWYQQGPGQDPQFLISFYEKMQSDKGSIPDRFSAQQFSDYHSELNMSSLELGDSALYFCASSLGTGLAEETQYFGPGTRLLVL.